This paragraph covers one TCR beta chain sequence. The entry originates in a study of patients and donors after allogeneic stem cell transplantation. The CDR3 is 15 residues long. V dropped 7 bases and J dropped 0 bases, with 14 bases sitting between them. In germline, CDR1 is SGHRS, CDR2 YFSETQ. TCRdb reprocessed the RT-PCR reads with MiXCR, giving one entry per CDR3 protein. In the table there are roughly 190,000 distinct CDR3 sequences, around two fifths of which are singletons. The receptor was derived from a human donor who was either an allogeneic HSCT recipient or a stem cell or donor lymphocyte infusion donor (not recorded which). It is not recorded whose cells these are; they may come from a transplant donor. Sequencing was performed on blood, either unsorted or a sorted T cell fraction (not recorded which). The V gene is TRBV5-1, the J gene TRBJ1-3; D uncertain. CDR3 sequence: CASSSGESSGNTIYF. As DNA, the CDR3 is TGCGCCAGCTCGTCCGGTGAGAGCTCTGGAAACACCATATATTTT.